This T cell receptor beta chain was captured by sequencing in a study of cytomegalovirus exposure and HLA in healthy donors. Germline CDR1 and CDR2: ENHRY and SYGVKD. V lost 5 bases and J 3 bases, leaving 14 bases between the germline ends. This CDR3 is 14 amino acids long. PCR amplification relied on 60 Vbeta primers (plus 13 Jbeta primers). Here immunoSEQ multiplex PCR was the method, and the copy in TCRdb shows in-frame clones only, minus some. The sample includes about 140,000 clones, approximately 78% of them seen just once. The sequence derives from a man aged 18 to 30 in good health and CMV-seropositive. The V gene is TRBV10-3, the J gene TRBJ2-7; maybe TRBD1 (5 bases). Sequencing was done on a sample of PBMCs. The CDR3 region has the DNA TGTGCCATCAGTAGTAACAGGTTTTACTACGAGCAGTACTTC. Encoded protein: CAISSNRFYYEQYF.